This TCR beta chain was found in a study of T cell responses to AZD1222 COVID-19 vaccine. V shed 4 bases and J shed 1 base, with 11 bases lying between them. From germline, CDR1 is SGHNT and CDR2 YYREEE (reference sequence). This CDR3 is built from 15 residues. For this clone: Its target is unknown.

Assay: immunoSEQ multiplex PCR; the TCRdb copy retains only in-frame clones and omits some. The sample includes 90,000 or so clones, roughly nine tenths of them seen just once. Study outcomes and limitations: There were vaccine-associated CD4 TCRs across spike, dominant at 160-218 and 743-854. Reports indicate that nearly half of spike-specific TCRs are directed at unmutated variant regions.

V usage is TRBV5-4 and J usage is TRBJ2-2, with D possibly called TRBD1 or TRBD2 (5 bases each). The TCR sequence derives from an adult who received the AZD1222 COVID-19 vaccine. The material sequenced was peripheral blood, taken 28 days after the second AZD1222 dose. The CDR3 region has the DNA TGTGCCAGCAGCCCCCGGGGCGAGAACACCGGGGAGCTGTTTTTT. It encodes CASSPRGENTGELFF.